The 15 T cell receptor beta chains below all came from one sample that was sequenced in a study of identical twins. Using its own MiXCR run on the 5' RACE reads, TCRdb lists one record per CDR3 protein. The sample contains about 1.7 million distinct CDR3 sequences, under 35% of which appear only once. Sequenced input: cord blood. Receptor source: a newborn girl in good health.

The chain links TRBV20-1 to TRBJ2-3; 12 nucleotides line up with TRBD2. This CDR3 has 16 amino acids. V gave up 1 base and J gave up 1 base; unmatched junction bases: 3. CDR1 DFQATT and CDR2 SNEGSKA come from the germline V gene (reference sequence). The CDR3 bases are TGCAGTGCTAGAGGACTAGCGGGGGCGGGCACAGATACGCAGTATTTT. Its protein product is CSARGLAGAGTDTQYF.

The chain combines TRBV10-3 with TRBJ2-5, with TRBD1 as a possible D gene (6 bases). The end of the DNA fits TRBJ2-7 better, so the J call may be wrong. The CDR3 runs to 13 residues. The germline CDR1 and CDR2 sequences are ENHRY and SYGVKD. This chain's CDR3 is CAISEGQGNEQYF. For the CDR3, the DNA is TGTGCCATCAGTGAGGGGCAGGGGAACGAGCAGTACTTC.

The gene calls are TRBV6-5 and TRBJ2-7; D tentatively fits TRBD1 or TRBD2 (5 bases each). Germline-derived CDR1 and CDR2 are MNHEY and SVGAGI. This CDR3 region has 13 residues. The V end was cut by 10 bases, the J end by 1 base, with 14 bases between. The CDR3 sequence is CATGLGVSYEQYF. The CDR3 DNA is TGTGCCACCGGCTTGGGGGTTTCCTACGAGCAGTACTTC.

The chain carries TRBV3-1 and TRBJ1-6, with D maybe TRBD1 (5 bases). CDR1 and CDR2 from the germline V gene are LGHDT and YNNKEL (reference sequence). CDR3 length: 15 amino acids. Deletions cut 1 base from V and 7 bases from J, with 11 bases between. CDR3 coding DNA: TGTGCCAGCAGCCAAGTTGACAGATCCAATTCACCCCTCCACTTT. Protein: CASSQVDRSNSPLHF.

In this sample, this clonotype turned up many times. The CDR3 region is CASRDRSTDTQYF. As DNA, the CDR3 is TGTGCCAGCAGGGACAGAAGCACAGATACGCAGTATTTT. The chain has TRBV12-3 or TRBV12-4 and TRBJ2-3; weak D call: TRBD1 (6 bases). This CDR3 is 13 amino acids long. Trimming removed 6 bases from V and 0 bases from J, with 7 bases in between.

The genes are TRBV27 and TRBJ1-6; 9 bases agree with TRBD1. This CDR3 is 16 amino acids long. Trimming at V came to 6 bases and at J to 0 bases, leaving 3 bases not matched to a gene. Germline V gene lookup returns CDR1 MNHEY and CDR2 SMNVEV (reference sequence). The CDR3 here is CASRQGASSYNSPLHF. CDR3 nucleotides: TGTGCCAGCAGACAGGGGGCGAGCTCCTATAATTCACCCCTCCACTTT.

This clonotype has a handful of counts. Mismatch with germline at one junction end may stem from a read error. The chain carries TRBV10-2 and TRBJ1-2, with TRBD1 matching 10 bases. In germline, CDR1 is WSHSY, CDR2 SAAADI. There are 14 residues in the CDR3. The CDR3, as DNA: TGCGTCAGCAGTGGGACAGGGGCCCTCTGGGGCTACACCTTC. It codes for CVSSGTGALWGYTF.

At least ten counts were recorded for this clonotype. The chain couples TRBV27 to TRBJ2-3, with D possibly TRBD1 on 5 matching bases. Looked up from germline, CDR1 is MNHEY and CDR2 is SMNVEV (reference sequence). The CDR3 spans 14 residues. Trimming removed 2 bases at V and 4 bases at J, with 10 bases between. CDR3 sequence: CASSLQGIPDTQYF. CDR3 sequence (DNA): TGTGCCAGCAGTTTACAGGGAATTCCAGATACGCAGTATTTT.

The chain employs TRBV24-1 and TRBJ1-1; 9 nucleotides match TRBD1. Looked up from germline, CDR1 is KGHDR and CDR2 is SFDVKD. The J segment lost 5 bases and the V segment lost 2 bases, leaving 5 bases of the junction unmatched. CDR3 length: 15 residues. CDR3 DNA: TGTGCCACCAGTGATTATCGGACAGGGGCGACTGAAGCTTTCTTT. Its protein product is CATSDYRTGATEAFF.

The chain has TRBV27 and TRBJ1-1; D may be TRBD1 (6 bases). The CDR3 has 16 residues. Germline V CDR1 and CDR2: MNHEY, SMNVEV (reference sequence). Trimming left V 4 bases short and J 2 bases short, with 17 bases between. DNA for the CDR3: TGTGCCAGCAGTTCAGCCCCACAGGGATATAACACTGAAGCTTTCTTT. It translates to CASSSAPQGYNTEAFF.

This clonotype has a handful of counts. This chain connects TRBV7-9 to TRBJ2-3; D gene unclear. The V and J ends lost 2 bases and 7 bases respectively, with 16 bases between them. CDR3 size: 15 residues. Germline V gene lookup returns CDR1 SEHNR and CDR2 FQNEAQ (reference sequence). The CDR3 spells CASSLYGPSENTQYF. The DNA of the CDR3 is TGTGCCAGCAGCTTATACGGCCCCTCTGAGAATACGCAGTATTTT.

This chain uses TRBV12-3 or TRBV12-4 with TRBJ1-4; D may be TRBD1 (5 bases). The CDR3 spans 15 residues. V shed 7 bases and J shed 8 bases, with 20 bases lying between them. The CDR3 sequence: CASTPGADGDEKLFF. Here the CDR3 DNA reads TGTGCCAGCACTCCCGGGGCCGACGGTGACGAAAAACTGTTTTTT.

The table lists this clonotype with a few counts. The chain combines TRBV3-1 with TRBJ2-5, with 8 nucleotides matching TRBD1. V lost 5 bases and J lost 3; bases outside the gene matches: 8. The CDR3 covers 15 residues. Germline V lookup: CDR1 LGHDT, CDR2 YNNKEL (reference sequence). CDR3: CASSVQGAGEETQYF. CDR3 nucleotides: TGTGCCAGCAGCGTCCAGGGGGCTGGTGAAGAGACCCAGTACTTC.

This chain connects TRBV6-2 or TRBV6-3 to TRBJ2-7; either TRBD1 or TRBD2 may supply D (6 bases each). The CDR3 runs to 13 residues. Looked up from germline, CDR1 is MNHEY and CDR2 is SVGEGT. Trimming shortened V by 6 bases and J by 4 bases, and 13 bases separated the two germline ends. The CDR3 sequence is CASRKQGGYEQYF. The CDR3 nucleotides are TGTGCCAGCAGGAAACAGGGAGGATACGAGCAGTACTTC.

The table lists this clonotype with a few counts. The chain carries TRBV28 and TRBJ2-7, with 7 bases matching TRBD2. J was trimmed by 4 bases and V by 8 bases; bases with no gene match: 8. The CDR3 loop spans 13 amino acids. Germline V gene data show CDR1 as MDHEN and CDR2 as SYDVKM. CDR3 protein: CASGTIDGYEQYF. CDR3 nucleotides: TGTGCCAGCGGGACTATCGATGGGTACGAGCAGTACTTC. Together with reference TRBV28 and TRBJ2-7, the CDR3 gives the full variable domain: DVKVTQSSRYLVKRTGEKVFLECVQDMDHENMFWYRQDPGLGLRLIYFSYDVKMKEKGDIPEGYSVSREKKERFSLILESASTNQTSMYLCASGTIDGYEQYFGPGTRLTVT.